The T cell receptor (beta chain) described here comes from a study of vaccination and CD4 T cells after COVID-19. This clonotype has more than one count but fewer than ten. Antigen: not known. As to treatment: approximately 9-day PBMC culture with coronavirus spike peptide pools or control peptides (ViraFEST assay). Researchers collected the unexposed donor's CD4+ T cells before the COVID-19 pandemic (2011-2018). The Oncomine TCR Beta short-read assay sequenced DNA from cultured CD4+ T cells. The genomic DNA was obtained from cultured CD4+ T cells by extraction with the QIAamp micro DNA kit. TCRdb re-called the PCR reads through MiXCR, storing one row per CDR3 protein. This table has around 9,000 distinct CDR3 sequences, roughly 32% appearing once. CDR3 size: 14 residues. V lost 0 bases and J 5 bases, leaving 11 bases between the germline ends. Germline-derived CDR1 and CDR2 are SGHDT and YYEEEE.

Sequences were obtained from CD4+ T cells from blood, cultured in vitro. This receptor was identified in a human donor in good health. This chain uses TRBV5-6 with TRBJ2-5, with a tentative D call TRBD1 (5 bases). The chain's CDR3 is CASSLAGSGETQYF. Written as DNA, the CDR3 is TGTGCCAGCAGCTTGGCAGGGTCCGGGGAGACCCAGTACTTC.